This T cell receptor beta chain is drawn from a study of blood T cell repertoires in COVID-19. About the study: There were acute and convalescent COVID-19 samples, and they came from the United States, Italy and Spain. Sources were T cells, B-cell-depleted T cells, or PBMCs; the material itself was cDNA or gDNA.

Methods used by the authors: The assay estimated nucleated cells by amplifying reference gene primers. The assay was immunoSEQ multiplex PCR, and TCRdb's table has in-frame clones only and misses some. Clone size and the V and J calls come from that table; the DNA yielded D and trimming. Of about 190,000 clones listed, about 77% are singletons. This clone was counted a single time. CDR1 is SGDLS and CDR2 is YYNGEE in the germline V gene. The CDR3 runs 14 residues. Trimming stripped 5 bases from V and 2 bases from J, with 12 bases between. The receptor was derived from a woman of 80 years or more with active or convalescent COVID-19. The genes are TRBV9 and TRBJ2-3, with a tentative D call TRBD1 (6 bases). Input material: peripheral blood. DNA for the CDR3: TGTGCCAGCAGTAGGACAGCATACACAGATACGCAGTATTTT. It codes for CASSRTAYTDTQYF.